The next 19 T cell receptor beta chains were all read from a single sample in a study of cytomegalovirus exposure and HLA in healthy donors. Amplification used 60 Vbeta primers and 13 Jbeta primers. Produced via immunoSEQ multiplex PCR; TCRdb's table is partial and in-frame only. The sample lists about 130,000 clones, around 83% occurring once. The sequencing input was PBMCs. The receptor set was obtained from a human donor in good health.

The rearrangement links TRBV19 to TRBJ2-2, with 7 positions matching TRBD1. CDR1 and CDR2 from the germline V gene are LNHDA and SQIVND (reference sequence). This CDR3 spans 15 amino acids. The junction had 13 bases not matched to a gene; V was cut back by 5 bases and J by 10 bases. CDR3 loop: CASSRDRADGMELFF. The CDR3, as DNA: TGTGCCAGTAGTCGAGACAGGGCGGACGGGATGGAGCTGTTTTTT.

The chain has TRBV2 and TRBJ1-2; D unresolved. Trimming took off 2 bases at V and 4 bases at J, with 14 bases between the two ends. The length of the CDR3 is 15 residues. Germline assignment: CDR1 SNHLY and CDR2 FYNNEI. The CDR3, as DNA: TGTGCCAGCAGTGAATACGTCGCGCAAACCTATGGCTACACCTTC. This gives the protein CASSEYVAQTYGYTF.

This chain links TRBV10-3 with TRBJ1-2; 10 bases are shared with TRBD1. The CDR3 covers 14 residues. Germline assignment: CDR1 ENHRY and CDR2 SYGVKD. The J segment lost 3 bases and the V segment lost 9 bases, leaving 7 bases of the junction unmatched. The CDR3 spells CAMTGGRGDYGYTF. The CDR3 DNA reads TGTGCCATGACAGGGGGCAGGGGTGACTATGGCTACACCTTC.

This rearrangement joins TRBV5-5 to TRBJ2-1; D uncertain. CDR3 length: 15 residues. Germline values: CDR1 SGHKS, CDR2 YYEKEE (reference sequence). Deletions cut 4 bases from V and 1 base from J, with 12 bases between. The CDR3 DNA sequence: TGTGCCAGCAGCCTCTTGCCTAATTCCTACAATGAGCAGTTCTTC. Translation: CASSLLPNSYNEQFF.

The rearrangement uses TRBV4-2 and TRBJ2-1; TRBD2 matches 11 bases. The CDR3 contains 16 residues. V shed 0 bases, J shed 4 bases, and the junction held 2 bases outside the gene matches. The germline V gene has CDR1 LGHNA and CDR2 YNFKEQ. As DNA, the CDR3 is TGTGCCAGCAGCCAAGAAACTAGCGGGGGTTACAATGAGCAGTTCTTC. Amino acid sequence: CASSQETSGGYNEQFF.

V and J are TRBV2 and TRBJ2-7; 9 bases align to TRBD1. CDR1 is SNHLY, CDR2 FYNNEI, per germline. The length of the CDR3 is 15 residues. Trimming at V came to 8 bases and at J to 5 bases, leaving 13 bases not matched to a gene. This CDR3 is CASATGTGWVDEQYF. The CDR3 region has the DNA TGTGCCAGCGCAACCGGGACAGGGTGGGTAGACGAGCAGTACTTC.

This chain links TRBV5-4 with TRBJ2-7; TRBD2 is a possible D gene (6 bases). The CDR3 has 15 residues. Trimming removed 1 base from V and 0 bases from J, with 11 bases in between. Germline lookup yields CDR1 SGHNT and CDR2 YYREEE (reference sequence). The chain's CDR3 is CASSLRDSYSYEQYF. The DNA of the CDR3 is TGTGCCAGCAGCTTGAGGGACTCCTACTCCTACGAGCAGTACTTC.

The CDR3 DNA is TGTGCCAGCAGTGAGGGACAGGGGGCCGGGGAGCTGTTTTTT. Its protein is CASSEGQGAGELFF. This chain uses TRBV6-6 with TRBJ2-2, with 11 positions matching TRBD1. The CDR3 extends over 14 amino acids. J was trimmed by 6 bases and V by 5 bases; bases with no gene match: 2. Germline loops: CDR1 MNHNY, CDR2 SVGAGI (reference sequence).

As to this clone: The sample carries other DNA sequences with the same CDR3. The rearrangement uses TRBV6-5 and TRBJ2-7; no definite D call. The V gene lost 5 bases and the J gene lost 2 bases, with 7 bases spanning the gap. CDR3 size: 12 residues. Germline CDR1 reads MNHEY; CDR2 reads SVGAGI. As DNA, the CDR3 is TGTGCCAGCAGTACTACCCCCTACGAGCAGTACTTC. Amino acid sequence: CASSTTPYEQYF.

The chain has TRBV5-3 and TRBJ1-5; TRBD1 agrees at 8 bases. TRBV5-3 is reported as an ORF; its role is uncertain. The CDR3 length is 15 residues. The ends lost 8 bases at V and 4 bases at J; junction bases unmatched: 11. In DNA form, the CDR3 reads TGTGCCAGCAGCGCGGGACAGGCCGAGAATCAGCCCCAGCATTTT. As protein: CASSAGQAENQPQHF.

The chain is built from TRBV28 and TRBJ2-3; 12 nucleotides agree with TRBD2. V was clipped by 3 bases and J by 4 bases; unmatched bases: 5. The CDR3 runs to 16 residues. Germline V gene data show CDR1 as MDHEN and CDR2 as SYDVKM. CDR3 loop: CASSFLAGGPSDTQYF. In DNA form, the CDR3 reads TGTGCCAGCAGTTTTCTAGCGGGGGGGCCATCAGATACGCAGTATTTT.

V is TRBV7-9 and J is TRBJ1-2; tentatively, D is TRBD1 (6 bases). CDR3 size: 14 residues. Looked up from germline, CDR1 is SEHNR and CDR2 is FQNEAQ (reference sequence). V lost 1 base to trimming and J lost 5 bases, with 11 bases between them. CDR3 nucleotides: TGTGCCAGCAGCTTAGGAGGACAGCTTTATGGCTACACCTTC. This encodes CASSLGGQLYGYTF. The full variable domain, with the rest looked up from reference TRBV7-9 and TRBJ1-2, is DTGVSQNPRHKITKRGQNVTFRCDPISEHNRLYWYRQTLGQGPEFLTYFQNEAQLEKSRLLSDRFSAERPKGSFSTLEIQRTEQGDSAMYLCASSLGGQLYGYTFGSGTRLTVV.

The J gene is TRBJ2-7, the V gene TRBV11-2; D gene unclear. The CDR3 extends over 13 amino acids. V lost 5 bases and J 5 bases, leaving 13 bases between the germline ends. Germline V gene sequence: CDR1 SGHAT, CDR2 FQNNGV. The CDR3: CASSISSVHEQYF. The CDR3, as DNA: TGTGCCAGCAGCATCAGCAGCGTCCACGAGCAGTACTTC.

This chain uses TRBV5-4 with TRBJ1-1; no firm D call. This CDR3 contains 14 residues. Germline V CDR1 and CDR2: SGHNT, YYREEE (reference sequence). The V end was cut by 5 bases, the J end by 0 bases, with 11 bases between. CDR3 region: CASRRETVNTEAFF. The CDR3 DNA reads TGTGCCAGCAGGCGGGAGACGGTGAACACTGAAGCTTTCTTT.

V and J are TRBV27 and TRBJ1-6; D not certain. The ends were cut back, 5 bases at V and 0 bases at J, with 8 bases in the middle. Looked up from germline, CDR1 is MNHEY and CDR2 is SMNVEV (reference sequence). The CDR3 runs to 15 residues. The chain's CDR3 is CASSTHSSYNSPLHF. CDR3 DNA sequence: TGTGCCAGCAGTACTCATAGCTCCTATAATTCACCCCTCCACTTT.

This chain joins TRBV7-7 and TRBJ1-1; D is perhaps TRBD1 (6 bases). Germline V gene sequence: CDR1 SSHAT, CDR2 FNYEAQ (reference sequence). Trimming pared 3 bases from V and 9 bases from J, leaving 14 bases between. CDR3 size: 13 residues. CDR3 coding DNA: TGTGCCAGCAGCTTGGGTAGGGGGACTAAAGCTTTCTTT. The encoded protein is CASSLGRGTKAFF.

The chain is built from TRBV29-1 and TRBJ2-7, with TRBD1 matching over 7 bases. This CDR3 has 12 amino acids. Germline loops: CDR1 SQVTM, CDR2 ANQGSEA. V was pared by 1 base and J by 7 bases, with 4 bases of the junction left unmatched. DNA for the CDR3: TGCAGCGTTGAAGGAGGGGGCAAGGAGCAGTACTTC. Encoded protein: CSVEGGGKEQYF.

In its sample, this clone was seen a few times. This chain joins TRBV5-1 and TRBJ1-4; D not certain. Trimming took 4 bases from V and 5 from J, leaving 15 bases between them. Germline V gene lookup returns CDR1 SGHRS and CDR2 YFSETQ. The CDR3 spans 15 residues. CDR3 sequence: CASSQPGEPNEKLFF. In DNA form, the CDR3 reads TGCGCCAGCAGCCAACCCGGAGAACCAAATGAAAAACTGTTTTTT.

This sequence joins TRBV6-5 and TRBJ1-5; TRBD1 aligns across 7 bases. Germline CDR1 is MNHEY and CDR2 is SVGAGI. The length of the CDR3 is 13 residues. The V gene end was trimmed by 8 bases and the J gene end by 7 bases; junction bases not matched to a gene: 8. The CDR3 sequence is CASSSTGTQPQHF. Written as DNA, the CDR3 is TGTGCCAGCTCCTCGACAGGGACCCAGCCCCAGCATTTT.